Sequencing of this T cell receptor beta chain was carried out in a study of blood T cell repertoires in COVID-19. For the study at large: There were acute and convalescent COVID-19 samples, and they came from the United States, Italy and Spain.

Germline assignment: CDR1 SGHAT and CDR2 FQNNGV. Trimming left V 5 bases short and J 2 bases short, with 7 bases between. The CDR3 contains 13 residues. The protocol was immunoSEQ multiplex PCR, while the TCRdb copy is restricted to in-frame clones and leaves out a portion. The sample has roughly 220,000 clones, around 84% seen once. The rearrangement uses TRBV11-2 and TRBJ1-5; no clear D. This TCR came from a woman aged 55-70 years who had recovered from COVID-19. Sequencing was done on a sample of peripheral blood. The CDR3 region is CASSKSGNQPQHF. The CDR3 DNA reads TGTGCCAGCAGCAAGTCAGGCAATCAGCCCCAGCATTTT.